This T cell receptor (beta chain) was found in a study of cytomegalovirus exposure and HLA in healthy donors. Every donor was a healthy person donating bone marrow. Trimming shortened V by 2 bases and J by 6 bases, and 7 bases separated the two germline ends. Germline CDR1 is KGHSH and CDR2 is LQKENI. CDR3 length: 13 residues. The PCR had 60 Vbeta and 13 Jbeta primers. Generated by immunoSEQ multiplex PCR, the TCRdb table keeps only in-frame clones and is missing some. The data hold more than 75,000 clones, with approximately 69% observed a single time. The source of this sequence is a man aged 35-49 years in good health and CMV-seropositive. The sequenced sample was PBMCs. J is TRBJ2-2 and V is TRBV18, with D unclear. Here the CDR3 reads CASSPSRSGELFF. The CDR3 DNA is TGTGCCAGCTCACCAAGCCGGTCCGGGGAGCTGTTTTTT.